The rows below give T cell receptor beta chains drawn from one sample of a study of blood T cell repertoires in COVID-19. TCRdb keeps only in-frame clones here, not all; method: immunoSEQ multiplex PCR. The repertoire holds about 210,000 clones, with 85% as singletons. Specimen: PBMCs or T cells enriched from blood (not recorded which). These receptors originate from a man aged 35 to 55 who had recovered from COVID-19. Each CDR3 is given with its conserved first and last residue. A D gene is named only where the DNA matches it firmly. Clone size is not always given. Where it is, it says once, few, many or a class for expanded clones.

DNA | CDR3 | V | length | J | size | D
TGTGCCAGCAGCGTAGAGGGGACAGGGTTTGGCTACACCTTC | CASSVEGTGFGYTF | TRBV9 | 14 | TRBJ1-2 | - | TRBD1
TGTGCCAGCACTCTTAGCGGGAGATGTCTGTACCAAGAGACCCAGTACTTC | CASTLSGRCLYQETQYF | TRBV27 | 17 | TRBJ2-5 | once | TRBD2
TGTGCCAGCAGCGTAGTCTATGGGACAGCTGGGTCCAATGAGCAGTTCTTC | CASSVVYGTAGSNEQFF | TRBV9 | 17 | TRBJ2-1 | once | TRBD1
TGTGCCAGCAGCCCGGGACTTACTCTCTACAATGAGCAGTTCTTC | CASSPGLTLYNEQFF | TRBV5-5 | 15 | TRBJ2-1 | few | -
TGCGCCAGCAGCTTGACAGGGGCAAAAGAGTGGTTGCAAGAGACCCAGTACTTC | CASSLTGAKEWLQETQYF | TRBV5-1 | 18 | TRBJ2-5 | - | TRBD1
TGTGCCAGTAGTATCGGGTTAGCGGGAGCCTACGAGCAGTACTTC | CASSIGLAGAYEQYF | TRBV19 | 15 | TRBJ2-7 | - | TRBD2
TGTGCCTGGCGGGACACCGGGGAGCTGTTTTTT | CAWRDTGELFF | TRBV30 | 11 | TRBJ2-2 | few | -
TGTGCCAGTAGTGCTGGACAGAGAAACACTGAAGCTTTCTTT | CASSAGQRNTEAFF | TRBV19 | 14 | TRBJ1-1 | - | -
TGTGCCAGCAGCAGACTAGCGGGAGGGTCCCCCCAACATGAGCAGTTCTTC | CASSRLAGGSPQHEQFF | TRBV9 | 17 | TRBJ2-1 | - | TRBD2
TGTGCCAGCAGCTTGGGAGCAGGGCTCACTGAAGCTTTCTTT | CASSLGAGLTEAFF | TRBV5-4 | 14 | TRBJ1-1 | once | -
TGTGCCAGCAGCCGCTTCGGCACAGGGATGGGGGAAAAACTGTTTTTT | CASSRFGTGMGEKLFF | TRBV7-9 | 16 | TRBJ1-4 | - | -
TGTGCCAGCAGCTTATTAACAGGGCCCAATGAGCAGTTCTTC | CASSLLTGPNEQFF | TRBV7-3 | 14 | TRBJ2-1 | - | -
TGTGCCAGCAGCTTAGGCCGGTTGAACACTGAAGCTTTCTTT | CASSLGRLNTEAFF | TRBV11-2 | 14 | TRBJ1-1 | - | -
TGTGCCAGCAGCGGAAGGGACAGTCGACACGATGAGCAGTTCTTC | CASSGRDSRHDEQFF | TRBV13 | 15 | TRBJ2-1 | few | TRBD1
TGTGCCAGCAGCTTGGCTCAGGGCGAAGGTTCACCCCTCCACTTT | CASSLAQGEGSPLHF | TRBV5-4 | 15 | TRBJ1-6 | once | -
TGCGCCAGCAGCCAAGAGCCCAGCTACGAGCAGTACTTC | CASSQEPSYEQYF | TRBV4-3 | 13 | TRBJ2-7 | - | -
TGTGCCAGCAGCTTAGCAGGGGGCCATGAAAAACTGTTTTTT | CASSLAGGHEKLFF | TRBV7-2 | 14 | TRBJ1-4 | - | TRBD1
TGTGCCAGCAGTTCTTTAGCGGGAGGATACGAGCAGTACTTC | CASSSLAGGYEQYF | TRBV27 | 14 | TRBJ2-7 | once | TRBD2